The present TCR beta chain was sequenced within a study of post-analysis software for immune sequencing data. Germline lookup yields CDR1 MNHNY and CDR2 SVGAGI (reference sequence). Trimming shortened V by 2 bases and J by 6 bases, and 12 bases separated the two germline ends. CDR3 length: 14 amino acids. Built from TCR beta cDNA, the libraries had unique molecular identifiers in them. MiXCR, run by TCRdb on the PCR reads, gives a single entry per CDR3 protein. The sample yields about 820,000 distinct CDR3 sequences, around 53% seen once. On this clonotype: The antigen is undetermined.

Findings and limits, study-wide: Patients showed TRBV5-6, TRBV5-1 and TRBV20-1 among roughly 5 TRBV segments more frequent than in controls.

This receptor was taken from a girl aged 5 to 17 with multiple sclerosis. This chain joins TRBV6-6 and TRBJ2-3, with no clear D. Sequenced: blood. The CDR3 sequence: CASSYGGFGDTQYF. In DNA, the CDR3 is TGTGCCAGCAGTTACGGCGGCTTTGGGGATACGCAGTATTTT.